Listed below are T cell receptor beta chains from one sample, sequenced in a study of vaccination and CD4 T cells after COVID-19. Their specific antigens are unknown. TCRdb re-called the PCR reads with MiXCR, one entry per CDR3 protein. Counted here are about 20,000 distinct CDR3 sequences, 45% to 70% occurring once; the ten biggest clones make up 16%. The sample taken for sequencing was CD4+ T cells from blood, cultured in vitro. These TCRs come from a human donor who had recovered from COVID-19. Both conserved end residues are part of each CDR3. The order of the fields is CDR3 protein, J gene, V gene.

cdr3_aa: CASSYSKYTANQPQHF
j_call: TRBJ1-5
v_call: TRBV6-5

cdr3_aa: CASSLEQRGETQYF
j_call: TRBJ2-5
v_call: TRBV5-4

cdr3_aa: CASSPSSTGPGIFGYTF
j_call: TRBJ1-2
v_call: TRBV18

cdr3_aa: CASSLAVGTDTQYF
j_call: TRBJ2-3
v_call: TRBV7-9

cdr3_aa: CASSLWMGFAEAFF
j_call: TRBJ1-1
v_call: TRBV11-2

cdr3_aa: CASSQISAGVTSGEQFF
j_call: TRBJ2-1
v_call: TRBV6-1

cdr3_aa: CASKYQETQYF
j_call: TRBJ2-5
v_call: TRBV2

cdr3_aa: CAWGRGQGRYEQYF
j_call: TRBJ2-7
v_call: TRBV30

cdr3_aa: CRAGTGDGYTF
j_call: TRBJ1-2
v_call: TRBV20-1

cdr3_aa: CASSPGFTGELFF
j_call: TRBJ2-2
v_call: TRBV18

cdr3_aa: CSARGSSGIWQFF
j_call: TRBJ2-1
v_call: TRBV20-1

cdr3_aa: CSARDRRTGRTGELFF
j_call: TRBJ2-2
v_call: TRBV20-1

cdr3_aa: CAGSGGRLNQPQHF
j_call: TRBJ1-5
v_call: TRBV19

cdr3_aa: CASSPEMNTEAFF
j_call: TRBJ1-1
v_call: TRBV18

cdr3_aa: CASSPEGPDTQYF
j_call: TRBJ2-3
v_call: TRBV6-2/TRBV6-3

cdr3_aa: CASSAVATPDTQYF
j_call: TRBJ2-3
v_call: TRBV5-1

cdr3_aa: CSARVLAGAGNEQFF
j_call: TRBJ2-1
v_call: TRBV20-1

cdr3_aa: CAIRGQRTTGELFF
j_call: TRBJ2-2
v_call: TRBV28

cdr3_aa: CASQPPGRGMPHLGSAGELFF
j_call: TRBJ2-2
v_call: TRBV2

cdr3_aa: CATGTSGTTDTQYF
j_call: TRBJ2-3
v_call: TRBV10-3

cdr3_aa: CASSKSLSYEQYF
j_call: TRBJ2-7
v_call: TRBV28

cdr3_aa: CASMPGQAYNEQFF
j_call: TRBJ2-1
v_call: TRBV6-1

cdr3_aa: CATSDPGTGTIQETQYF
j_call: TRBJ2-5
v_call: TRBV24-1

cdr3_aa: CASSESGIGVNTEAFF
j_call: TRBJ1-1
v_call: TRBV2

cdr3_aa: CASSEGIETQYF
j_call: TRBJ2-5
v_call: TRBV2

cdr3_aa: CASSPTGGTGTNTEAFF
j_call: TRBJ1-1
v_call: TRBV18

cdr3_aa: CSALGDQPQHF
j_call: TRBJ1-5
v_call: TRBV20-1

cdr3_aa: CASSRPGKGNTEAFF
j_call: TRBJ1-1
v_call: TRBV6-1

cdr3_aa: CASSYPRQAILLF
j_call: TRBJ2-7
v_call: TRBV6-5

cdr3_aa: CSARGQLARTGELFF
j_call: TRBJ2-2
v_call: TRBV20-1

cdr3_aa: CASSGGTSGSFYEQYF
j_call: TRBJ2-7
v_call: TRBV7-9

cdr3_aa: CASSTRGQNGYTF
j_call: TRBJ1-2
v_call: TRBV21-1

cdr3_aa: CATSDDRGFGYGYTF
j_call: TRBJ1-2
v_call: TRBV24-1

cdr3_aa: CASSSRLAGAERVTQETQYF
j_call: TRBJ2-5
v_call: TRBV5-4

cdr3_aa: CASSLWRMNTGELFF
j_call: TRBJ2-2
v_call: TRBV7-9

cdr3_aa: CASSEGLPVTSPEAFF
j_call: TRBJ1-1
v_call: TRBV6-1

cdr3_aa: CASSQNQGGETQYF
j_call: TRBJ2-5
v_call: TRBV7-2

cdr3_aa: CASSLMTEFNQPQHF
j_call: TRBJ1-5
v_call: TRBV6-1

cdr3_aa: CASSRRGGRRSNQPQHF
j_call: TRBJ1-5
v_call: TRBV19